These 22 T cell receptor beta chains were sequenced from one sample in a study of blood T cell repertoires in COVID-19. Repertoires were generated with immunoSEQ multiplex PCR, while TCRdb's copy carries only in-frame clones and drops some. The repertoire holds 110,000 or so clones, with 75% to 85% as singletons. Input material: peripheral blood. The origin of the receptors is a woman aged 70-85 years with acute or convalescent COVID-19.

The J gene is TRBJ1-3, the V gene TRBV19; 9 bases fit TRBD1. Germline values: CDR1 LNHDA, CDR2 SQIVND (reference sequence). The CDR3 has 14 amino acids. Trimming cost V 10 bases and J 4 bases; bases outside gene matches: 8. The CDR3 bases are TGTGCCACTTGGGACAGGGCCCTCGGAAACACCATATATTTT. Its translation is CATWDRALGNTIYF.

The chain joins TRBV11-2 to TRBJ2-7; D unclear. This CDR3 has 14 residues. Trimming took off 1 base at V and 2 bases at J, with 9 bases between the two ends. Germline V gene lookup returns CDR1 SGHAT and CDR2 FQNNGV. CDR3 loop: CASSLVAATYEQYF. CDR3 coding DNA: TGTGCCAGCAGCTTAGTCGCGGCTACCTACGAGCAGTACTTC.

This chain links TRBV5-1 with TRBJ2-1, with a possible D match to TRBD2 (6 bases). CDR3 length: 15 amino acids. Germline CDR1 is SGHRS and CDR2 is YFSETQ. The ends were cut back, 5 bases at V and 6 bases at J, with 18 bases in the middle. CDR3 sequence reads: CASRGGVISVNEQFF. In DNA form, the CDR3 reads TGCGCCAGCAGGGGGGGAGTGATCTCGGTCAATGAGCAGTTCTTC.

The rearrangement links TRBV4-2 to TRBJ2-3; 7 bases are a match to TRBD2. There are 16 residues in the CDR3. CDR1 and CDR2 from the germline V gene are LGHNA and YNFKEQ. V dropped 5 bases and J dropped 4; count of bases not matched to a gene: 12. In DNA, the CDR3 is TGTGCCAGCAGCTGGAGAAGCGCCCGGGGGGCAGATACGCAGTATTTT. Translated: CASSWRSARGADTQYF.

The chain carries TRBV7-9 and TRBJ2-5, with 9 positions matching TRBD1. Germline V gene lookup returns CDR1 SEHNR and CDR2 FQNEAQ (reference sequence). V dropped 5 bases and J dropped 5; count of bases not matched to a gene: 9. There are 15 residues in the CDR3. CDR3 nucleotides: TGTGCCAGCAGCCGGAAGCGGACAGGGGTGGAGACCCAGTACTTC. Amino acids: CASSRKRTGVETQYF.

V is TRBV28 and J is TRBJ1-5; D might be TRBD1 (6 bases). Germline-derived CDR1 and CDR2 are MDHEN and SYDVKM. V lost 5 bases to trimming and J lost 3 bases, with 17 bases between them. CDR3 length equals 16 residues. CDR3 region: CASSRPLDSSNQPQHF. The CDR3 DNA is TGTGCCAGCAGTCGGCCTTTGGACAGTTCCAATCAGCCCCAGCATTTT.

The gene calls are TRBV7-2 and TRBJ2-1, with a possible D match to TRBD2 (7 bases). The CDR3 contains 14 residues. Trimming took off 4 bases at V and 9 bases at J, with 16 bases between the two ends. The germline gives CDR1 SGHTA, CDR2 FQGNSA. The CDR3 DNA is TGTGCCAGCAGCTCCCGAGGGGGGGACGGTGAGCAGTTCTTC. Protein product: CASSSRGGDGEQFF.

The sample holds many counts of this clone. The chain employs TRBV7-9 and TRBJ1-1; 8 bases are shared with TRBD1. The CDR3 runs to 13 residues. After removal of 5 bases from V and 11 bases from J, the junction contained 10 bases not matched to a gene. The germline CDR1 and CDR2 sequences are SEHNR and FQNEAQ (reference sequence). CDR3 in DNA: TGTGCCAGCAGCCCGGATGGACAGGGATCGGCTTTCTTT. It specifies CASSPDGQGSAFF.

V and J are TRBV7-9 and TRBJ1-1; the match to TRBD1 covers 7 bases. Germline loops: CDR1 SEHNR, CDR2 FQNEAQ (reference sequence). With V trimmed by 8 bases and J by 1 base, 4 bases remained unmatched. CDR3 size: 13 residues. CDR3 in amino acids: CASRTGGNTEAFF. Here the CDR3 DNA reads TGTGCCAGCCGGACAGGTGGGAACACTGAAGCTTTCTTT.

The V and J genes are TRBV27 and TRBJ1-5; perhaps TRBD1 as D (5 bases). The germline V gene has CDR1 MNHEY and CDR2 SMNVEV (reference sequence). This CDR3 is 17 amino acids long. With 6 bases removed from V and 0 bases from J, the gap between germline ends came to 18 bases. In DNA form, the CDR3 reads TGTGCCAGCAGGCGTTACGGGAGGGGAGATAGCAATCAGCCCCAGCATTTT. Protein sequence: CASRRYGRGDSNQPQHF.

The V call is TRBV29-1, the J call TRBJ2-1; TRBD1 agrees at 9 bases. V dropped 7 bases and J dropped 5; count of bases not matched to a gene: 3. Per the germline V gene, CDR1 is SQVTM and CDR2 is ANQGSEA. The CDR3 length is 12 residues. The CDR3 nucleotides are TGCAGCGCCCGGACAGGGGACAATGAGCAGTTCTTC. Translated, it gives CSARTGDNEQFF.

This chain uses TRBV5-4 with TRBJ2-2; 9 bases match TRBD2. The CDR3 spans 15 residues. Germline-derived CDR1 and CDR2 are SGHNT and YYREEE (reference sequence). Unmatched junction bases numbered 4, after V lost 4 bases and J lost 3 bases. The CDR3 sequence: CASSGIAGDTGELFF. Written as DNA, the CDR3 is TGTGCCAGCAGCGGGATAGCGGGAGACACCGGGGAGCTGTTTTTT.

The rearrangement joins TRBV5-6 to TRBJ1-4; TRBD1 matches 10 bases. V was clipped by 0 bases and J by 2 bases; unmatched bases: 10. This CDR3 is 19 amino acids long. CDR1 SGHDT and CDR2 YYEEEE come from the germline V gene. The CDR3 DNA sequence: TGTGCCAGCAGCTTGGACTCCGGGACAGGGGTGGGGACTAATGAAAAACTGTTTTTT. It yields the protein CASSLDSGTGVGTNEKLFF.

This clone has just one count. V is TRBV5-6 and J is TRBJ2-1; 8 bases align to TRBD2. CDR3 length: 15 amino acids. The V gene end was trimmed by 2 bases and the J gene end by 7 bases; junction bases not matched to a gene: 8. Germline CDR1 and CDR2: SGHDT and YYEEEE. CDR3 sequence reads: CASSFFGLADNEQFF. The CDR3 DNA reads as TGTGCCAGCAGCTTCTTCGGACTAGCAGATAATGAGCAGTTCTTC.

This clone appeared once. A junction boundary mismatches the germline segment, possibly from a read error. The gene calls are TRBV5-1 and TRBJ2-1; TRBD1 matches 8 bases. The germline V gene has CDR1 SGHRS and CDR2 YFSETQ. The CDR3 is made up of 12 amino acids. The CDR3 region has the DNA TGCGCCAGCAGCTTTGATGGACAGGGTATCCTCTTC. Encoded protein: CASSFDGQGILF.

This chain uses TRBV7-9 with TRBJ2-6, with unresolved D. The CDR3 contains 14 residues. Germline loops: CDR1 SEHNR, CDR2 FQNEAQ (reference sequence). Trimming stripped 5 bases from V and 1 base from J, with 6 bases between. CDR3 amino acids: CASSPPSGANVLTF. For the CDR3, the DNA is TGTGCCAGCAGCCCCCCGTCTGGGGCCAACGTCCTGACTTTC.

This clone was found once. The DNA of the CDR3 is TGCGCCAGCAGCTTGGTGACAGTTAACACTGAAGCTTTCTTT. It codes for CASSLVTVNTEAFF. This rearrangement joins TRBV5-1 to TRBJ1-1; maybe TRBD1 (5 bases). Germline V lookup: CDR1 SGHRS, CDR2 YFSETQ. V lost 0 bases and J lost 2, with 8 bases in between. The CDR3 sequence is 14 residues long.

The chain carries TRBV28 and TRBJ2-3, with 9 bases lining up with TRBD2. The V segment lost 2 bases and the J segment 2 bases; nucleotides outside the gene matches: 2. Germline V CDR1 and CDR2: MDHEN, SYDVKM. The CDR3 is made up of 15 amino acids. CDR3 sequence reads: CASSLGTSSTDTQYF. The CDR3 DNA reads as TGTGCCAGCAGTTTAGGGACTAGCTCCACAGATACGCAGTATTTT.

The gene calls are TRBV15 and TRBJ2-3, with 7 bases identical to TRBD2. Per the germline V gene, CDR1 is LNHNV and CDR2 is YYDKDF (reference sequence). Trimming removed 1 base from V and 5 bases from J; junction bases left unmatched: 12. The CDR3 has 17 amino acids. The DNA of the CDR3 is TGTGCCACCAGCAGAGGGGACGGGGGACTACCCATAGATACGCAGTATTTT. This encodes CATSRGDGGLPIDTQYF.

The V gene is TRBV5-4, the J gene TRBJ1-4; a possible D gene is TRBD1 (6 bases). V shed 3 bases and J shed 0 bases, with 9 bases lying between them. Germline V gene data show CDR1 as SGHNT and CDR2 as YYREEE (reference sequence). The CDR3 has 15 amino acids. CDR3 protein: CASSSGTTTNEKLFF. The CDR3 nucleotides are TGTGCCAGCAGCTCCGGGACAACAACTAATGAAAAACTGTTTTTT.

This chain links TRBV3-1 (or the pseudogene TRBV3-2) with TRBJ2-6, with a possible D match to TRBD1 (6 bases). The CDR3 consists of 17 residues. V was cut by 4 bases and J by 0 bases, with 13 bases left in between. Looked up from germline, CDR1 is LGHDT and CDR2 is YNNKEL (reference sequence). This CDR3 is CASSPRQATSGANVLTF. Here the CDR3 DNA reads TGTGCCAGCAGCCCCCGACAGGCCACCTCTGGGGCCAACGTCCTGACTTTC.

This clone showed up just a few times. The V and J genes are TRBV14 and TRBJ1-1; TRBD1 matches at 8 bases. The ends lost 4 bases at V and 3 bases at J; junction bases unmatched: 7. Germline-derived CDR1 and CDR2 are SGHDN and FVKESK. This CDR3 is 15 amino acids long. For the CDR3, the DNA is TGTGCCAGCAGCCTGCGGACAGGGCGTTACACTGAAGCTTTCTTT. Residues: CASSLRTGRYTEAFF. Variable domain in full (rest from reference TRBV14 and TRBJ1-1): EAGVTQFPSHSVIEKGQTVTLRCDPISGHDNLYWYRRVMGKEIKFLLHFVKESKQDESGMPNNRFLAERTGGTYSTLKVQPAELEDSGVYFCASSLRTGRYTEAFFGQGTRLTVV.